This T cell receptor (beta chain) is from a study of CD8+ T cells in alopecia areata. It was cDNA, reverse transcribed from extracted RNA, that served as the sequencing template. The table came from immunoSEQ multiplex PCR; TCRdb's copy has only in-frame clones and leaves some out. This sample has 75,000 to 85,000 clones, with roughly 66% found just once. This clone turned up a few times. Treatment of the sample: oral pan-JAK inhibitor, 5-10 mg twice daily. Deletions cut 0 bases from V and 4 bases from J, with 11 bases between. The CDR3 sequence is 15 residues long. CDR1 is SGHTA and CDR2 is FQGTGA in the germline V gene.

This chain joins TRBV7-3 and TRBJ2-3; TRBD2 might be the D (6 bases). Sequenced here: CD8+ T cells sorted from blood, sampled at week 24, from a patient treated with tofacitinib. This TCR derives from a human donor with alopecia areata. The CDR3 loop is CASSLTTSRPDTQYF. In DNA form, the CDR3 reads TGTGCCAGCAGCTTAACAACTAGCAGGCCAGATACGCAGTATTTT.